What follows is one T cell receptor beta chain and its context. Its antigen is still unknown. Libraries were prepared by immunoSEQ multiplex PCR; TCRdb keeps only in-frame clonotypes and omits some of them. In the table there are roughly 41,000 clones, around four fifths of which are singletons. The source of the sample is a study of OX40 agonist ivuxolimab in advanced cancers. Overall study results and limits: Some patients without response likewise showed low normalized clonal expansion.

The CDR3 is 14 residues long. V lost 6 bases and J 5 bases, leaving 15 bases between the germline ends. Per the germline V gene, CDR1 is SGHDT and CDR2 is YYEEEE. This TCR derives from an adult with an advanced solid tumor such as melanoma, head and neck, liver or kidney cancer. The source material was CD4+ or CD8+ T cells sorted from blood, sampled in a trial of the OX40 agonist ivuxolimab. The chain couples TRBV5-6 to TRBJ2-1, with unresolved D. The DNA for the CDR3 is TGTGCCAGCACCTATCCTCGCTCTAACAATGAGCAGTTCTTC. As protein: CASTYPRSNNEQFF.